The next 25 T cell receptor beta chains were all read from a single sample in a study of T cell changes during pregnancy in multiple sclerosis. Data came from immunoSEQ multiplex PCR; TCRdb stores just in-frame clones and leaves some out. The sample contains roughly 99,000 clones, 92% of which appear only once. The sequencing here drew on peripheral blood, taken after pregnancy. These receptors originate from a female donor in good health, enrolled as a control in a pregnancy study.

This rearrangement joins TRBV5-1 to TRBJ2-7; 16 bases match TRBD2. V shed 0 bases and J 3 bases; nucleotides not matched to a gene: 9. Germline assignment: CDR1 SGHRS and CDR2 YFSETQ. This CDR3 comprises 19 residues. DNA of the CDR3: TGCGCCAGCAGCTTGGAATCCGGGACTAGCGGGAGGGCCCTCTACGAGCAGTACTTC. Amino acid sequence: CASSLESGTSGRALYEQYF.

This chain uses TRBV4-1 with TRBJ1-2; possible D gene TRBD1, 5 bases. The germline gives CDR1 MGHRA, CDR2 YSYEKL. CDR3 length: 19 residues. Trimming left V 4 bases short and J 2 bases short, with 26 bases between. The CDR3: CASSPLSDGQGDKNYGYTF. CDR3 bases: TGCGCCAGCAGCCCTCTGAGTGACGGGCAGGGTGACAAAAACTATGGCTACACCTTC.

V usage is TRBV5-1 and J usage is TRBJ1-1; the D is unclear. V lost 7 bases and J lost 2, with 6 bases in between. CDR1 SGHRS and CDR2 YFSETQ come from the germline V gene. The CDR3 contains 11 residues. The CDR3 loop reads CASRTNTEAFF. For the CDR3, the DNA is TGCGCCAGCCGAACAAACACTGAAGCTTTCTTT.

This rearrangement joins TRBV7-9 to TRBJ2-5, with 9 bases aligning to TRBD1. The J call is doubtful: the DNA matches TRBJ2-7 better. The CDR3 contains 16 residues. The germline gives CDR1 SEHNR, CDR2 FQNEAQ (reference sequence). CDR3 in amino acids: CASSLARGTGSYEQYF. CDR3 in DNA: TGTGCCAGCAGCTTAGCGCGGGGGACAGGGTCCTACGAGCAGTACTTC.

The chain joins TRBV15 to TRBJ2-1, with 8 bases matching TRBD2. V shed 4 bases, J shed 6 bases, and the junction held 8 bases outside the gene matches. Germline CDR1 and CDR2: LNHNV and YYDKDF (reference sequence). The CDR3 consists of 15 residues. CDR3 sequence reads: CATSTLAGRGNEQFF. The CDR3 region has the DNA TGTGCCACCAGCACGTTAGCGGGGCGGGGCAATGAGCAGTTCTTC.

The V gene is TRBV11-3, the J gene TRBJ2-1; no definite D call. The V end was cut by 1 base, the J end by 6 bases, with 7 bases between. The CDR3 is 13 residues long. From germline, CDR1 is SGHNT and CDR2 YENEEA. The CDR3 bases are TGTGCCAGCAGCTTAGGGGCCGGCAATGAGCAGTTCTTC. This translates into CASSLGAGNEQFF.

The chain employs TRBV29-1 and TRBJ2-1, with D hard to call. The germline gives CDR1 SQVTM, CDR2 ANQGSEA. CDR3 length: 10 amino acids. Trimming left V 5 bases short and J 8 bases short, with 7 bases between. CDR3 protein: CSVKLDEQFF. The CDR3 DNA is TGCAGCGTTAAATTAGATGAGCAGTTCTTC.

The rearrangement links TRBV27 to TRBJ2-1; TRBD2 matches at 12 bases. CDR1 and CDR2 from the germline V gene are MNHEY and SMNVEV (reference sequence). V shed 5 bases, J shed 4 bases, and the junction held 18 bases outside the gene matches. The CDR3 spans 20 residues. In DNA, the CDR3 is TGTGCCAGCAGTCACACGGCCGGGACTAGCGGGCAACTTCATTACAATGAGCAGTTCTTC. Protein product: CASSHTAGTSGQLHYNEQFF.

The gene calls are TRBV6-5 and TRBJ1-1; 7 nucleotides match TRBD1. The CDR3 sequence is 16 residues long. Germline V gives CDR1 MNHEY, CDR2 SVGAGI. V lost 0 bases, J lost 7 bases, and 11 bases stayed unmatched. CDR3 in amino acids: CASSYSVSAGGGEAFF. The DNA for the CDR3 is TGTGCCAGCAGTTACTCGGTTTCGGCAGGGGGAGGTGAAGCTTTCTTT.

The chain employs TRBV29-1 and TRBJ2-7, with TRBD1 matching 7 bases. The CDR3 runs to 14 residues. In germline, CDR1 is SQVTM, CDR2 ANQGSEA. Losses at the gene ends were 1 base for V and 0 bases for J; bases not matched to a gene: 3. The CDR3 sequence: CSVEGDRRSYEQYF. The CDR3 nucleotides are TGCAGCGTTGAAGGGGACAGACGCTCCTACGAGCAGTACTTC.

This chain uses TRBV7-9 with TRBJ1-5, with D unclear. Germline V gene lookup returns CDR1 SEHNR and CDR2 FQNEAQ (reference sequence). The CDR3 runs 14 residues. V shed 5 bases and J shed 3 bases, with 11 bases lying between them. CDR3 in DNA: TGTGCCAGCAGCCCTGACACACACAATCAGCCCCAGCATTTT. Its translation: CASSPDTHNQPQHF.

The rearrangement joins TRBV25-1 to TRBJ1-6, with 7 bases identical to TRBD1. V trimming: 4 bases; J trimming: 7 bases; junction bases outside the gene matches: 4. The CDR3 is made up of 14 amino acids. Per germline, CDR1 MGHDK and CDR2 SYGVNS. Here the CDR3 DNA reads TGTGCCAGCAGTGTTGGGACAGCCAATTCACCCCTCCACTTT. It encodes CASSVGTANSPLHF. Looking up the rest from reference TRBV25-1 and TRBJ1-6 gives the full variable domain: EADIYQTPRYLVIGTGKKITLECSQTMGHDKMYWYQQDPGMELHLIHYSYGVNSTEKGDLSSESTVSRIRTEHFPLTLESARPSHTSQYLCASSVGTANSPLHFGNGTRLTVT.

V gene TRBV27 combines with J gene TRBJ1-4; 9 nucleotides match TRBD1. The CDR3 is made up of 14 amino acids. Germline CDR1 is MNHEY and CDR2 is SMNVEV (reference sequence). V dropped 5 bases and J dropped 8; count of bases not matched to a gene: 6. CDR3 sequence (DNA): TGTGCCAGCAGTCCGGGACAGGGTTCCGAAAAACTGTTTTTT. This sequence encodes CASSPGQGSEKLFF.

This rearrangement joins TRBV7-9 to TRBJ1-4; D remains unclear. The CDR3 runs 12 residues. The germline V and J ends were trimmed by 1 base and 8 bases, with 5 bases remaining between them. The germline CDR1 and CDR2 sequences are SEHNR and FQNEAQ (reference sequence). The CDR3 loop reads CASSLDPEKLFF. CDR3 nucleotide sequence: TGTGCCAGCAGCTTAGATCCGGAAAAACTGTTTTTT. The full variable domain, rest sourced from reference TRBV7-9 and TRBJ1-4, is DTGVSQNPRHKITKRGQNVTFRCDPISEHNRLYWYRQTLGQGPEFLTYFQNEAQLEKSRLLSDRFSAERPKGSFSTLEIQRTEQGDSAMYLCASSLDPEKLFFGSGTQLSVL.

In DNA form, the CDR3 reads TGTGCCAGCAACGTAGACAGGCCCTCCTACGAGCAGTACTTC. It yields the protein CASNVDRPSYEQYF. The chain employs TRBV6-1 and TRBJ2-5; D perhaps matches TRBD1 (6 bases). The tail of the sequence fits TRBJ2-7 better, so the J call may be wrong. This CDR3 has 14 residues. CDR1 is MNHNS, CDR2 SASEGT, per germline.

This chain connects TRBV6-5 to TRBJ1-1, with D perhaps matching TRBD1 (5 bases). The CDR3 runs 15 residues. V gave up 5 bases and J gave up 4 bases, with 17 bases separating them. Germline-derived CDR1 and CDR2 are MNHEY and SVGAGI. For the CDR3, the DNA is TGTGCCAGCAGTCTAGGGGCGCAGATGGGCACTGAAGCTTTCTTT. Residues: CASSLGAQMGTEAFF.

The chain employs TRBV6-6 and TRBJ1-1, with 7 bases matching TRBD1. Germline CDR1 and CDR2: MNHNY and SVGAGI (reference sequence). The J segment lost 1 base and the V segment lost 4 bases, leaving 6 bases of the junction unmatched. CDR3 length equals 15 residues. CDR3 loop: CASSLQGQGNTEAFF. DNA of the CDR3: TGTGCCAGCAGTTTACAGGGGCAGGGGAACACTGAAGCTTTCTTT.

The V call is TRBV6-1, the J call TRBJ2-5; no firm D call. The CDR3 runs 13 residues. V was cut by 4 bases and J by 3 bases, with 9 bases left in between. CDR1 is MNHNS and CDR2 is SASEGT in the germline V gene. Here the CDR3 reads CASSGRSEETQYF. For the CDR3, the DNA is TGTGCCAGCAGTGGTAGATCCGAAGAGACCCAGTACTTC.

CDR3: CASHKAGLADTQYF. The CDR3 region has the DNA TGTGCCAGCCACAAAGCGGGGCTCGCAGATACGCAGTATTTT. This chain connects TRBV13 to TRBJ2-3, with 7 bases that match TRBD2. Germline trimming cut 8 bases from V and 4 bases from J; bases unmatched to any gene: 9. From germline, CDR1 is PRHDT and CDR2 FYEKMQ (reference sequence). The CDR3 has 14 residues.

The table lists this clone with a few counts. The CDR3 DNA is TGTGCCAGTAGTGTGCGGACAGGGTTGAACACTGAAGCTTTCTTT. This gives the protein CASSVRTGLNTEAFF. The chain uses TRBV19 and TRBJ1-1; 8 nucleotides agree with TRBD1. V lost 5 bases, J lost 0 bases, and 5 bases stayed unmatched. Germline V CDR1 and CDR2: LNHDA, SQIVND (reference sequence). This CDR3 contains 15 residues.

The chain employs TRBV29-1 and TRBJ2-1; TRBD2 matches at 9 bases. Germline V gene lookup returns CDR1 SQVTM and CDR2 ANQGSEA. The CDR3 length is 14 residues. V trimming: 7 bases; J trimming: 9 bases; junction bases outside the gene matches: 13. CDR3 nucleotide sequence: TGCAGCGCGAGCCAGCGGGGGGCAGTGAGTGAGCAGTTCTTC. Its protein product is CSASQRGAVSEQFF.

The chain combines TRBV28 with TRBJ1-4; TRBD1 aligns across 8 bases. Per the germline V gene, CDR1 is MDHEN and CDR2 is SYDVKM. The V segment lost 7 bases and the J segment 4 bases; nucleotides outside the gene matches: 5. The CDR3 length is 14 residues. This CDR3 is CASTGTGSNEKLFF. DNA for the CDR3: TGTGCCAGCACCGGGACAGGCAGTAATGAAAAACTGTTTTTT.

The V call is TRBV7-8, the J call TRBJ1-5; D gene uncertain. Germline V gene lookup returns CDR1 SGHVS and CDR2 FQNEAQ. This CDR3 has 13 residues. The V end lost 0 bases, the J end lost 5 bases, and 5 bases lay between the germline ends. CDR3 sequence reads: CASSLARDQPQHF. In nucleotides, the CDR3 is TGTGCCAGCAGCTTAGCACGGGATCAGCCCCAGCATTTT.

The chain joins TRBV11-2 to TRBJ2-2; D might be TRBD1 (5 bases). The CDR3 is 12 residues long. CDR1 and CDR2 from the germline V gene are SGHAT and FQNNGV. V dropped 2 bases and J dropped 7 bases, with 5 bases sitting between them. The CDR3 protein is CASSLTGGELFF. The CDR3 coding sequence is TGTGCCAGCAGCTTAACAGGCGGGGAGCTGTTTTTT.

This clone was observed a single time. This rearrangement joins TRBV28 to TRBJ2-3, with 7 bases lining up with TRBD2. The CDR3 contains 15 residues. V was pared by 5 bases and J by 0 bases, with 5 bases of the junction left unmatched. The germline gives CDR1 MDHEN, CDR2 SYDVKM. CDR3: CASSQIAGSTDTQYF. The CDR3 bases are TGTGCCAGCAGTCAAATAGCGGGTAGCACAGATACGCAGTATTTT.